A single T cell receptor (beta chain) is shown here with its context. 5'RACE template switching generated TCR cDNA, adding a universal primer site and UMIs. In TCRdb, the 5' RACE reads were re-called with MiXCR into one record per CDR3 protein. Of almost 600,000 distinct CDR3 sequences detected, roughly 13% appear once; the ten largest clones hold more than 13%. The CDR3 consists of 13 residues. Germline V gene lookup returns CDR1 LNHDA and CDR2 SQIVND (reference sequence). Trimming took 6 bases from V and 4 from J; bases not matched to a gene: 4. The source of the sample is a study of T cells after yellow fever vaccination.

This TCR was recovered from a man aged 25-45 years who received the YFV17D yellow fever vaccine. The rearrangement joins TRBV19 to TRBJ2-3; 7 bases are a match to TRBD2. Sequencing used PBMCs, obtained on the day of the yellow fever booster vaccination. This chain's CDR3 is CASRSGKADTQYF. Written as DNA, the CDR3 is TGTGCCAGTAGGAGCGGGAAGGCAGATACGCAGTATTTT.